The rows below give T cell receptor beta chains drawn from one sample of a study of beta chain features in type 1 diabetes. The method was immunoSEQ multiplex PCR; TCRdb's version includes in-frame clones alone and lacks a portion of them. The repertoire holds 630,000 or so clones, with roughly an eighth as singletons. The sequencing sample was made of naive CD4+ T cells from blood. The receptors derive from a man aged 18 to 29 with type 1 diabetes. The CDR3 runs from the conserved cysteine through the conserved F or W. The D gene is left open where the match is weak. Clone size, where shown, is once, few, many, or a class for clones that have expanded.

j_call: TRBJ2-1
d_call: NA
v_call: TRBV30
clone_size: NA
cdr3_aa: CAGKTRIAASGNEQFF
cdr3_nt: TGTGCCGGGAAGACAAGGATAGCCGCCTCGGGCAATGAGCAGTTCTTC

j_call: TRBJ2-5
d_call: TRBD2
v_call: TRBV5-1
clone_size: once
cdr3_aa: CASSLGQGGGRQETQYF
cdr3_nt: TGCGCCAGCAGCTTGGGGCAAGGCGGGGGAAGGCAAGAGACCCAGTACTTC

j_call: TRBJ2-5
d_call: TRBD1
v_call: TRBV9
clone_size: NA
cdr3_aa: CASSVGFEGAGETQYF
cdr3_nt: TGTGCCAGCAGCGTAGGGTTCGAGGGGGCCGGAGAGACCCAGTACTTC

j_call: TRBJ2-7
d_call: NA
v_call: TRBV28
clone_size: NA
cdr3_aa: CASSSPSMPYEQYF
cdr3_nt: TGTGCCAGCAGTTCTCCCTCGATGCCATACGAGCAGTACTTC

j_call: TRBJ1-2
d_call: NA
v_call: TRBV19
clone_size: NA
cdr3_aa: CASSFLYGYTF
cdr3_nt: TGTGCCAGTAGCTTTTTATATGGCTACACCTTC

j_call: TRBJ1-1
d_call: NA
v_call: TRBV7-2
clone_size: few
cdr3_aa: CASSTDRNTEAFF
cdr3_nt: TGTGCCAGCAGTACCGATCGGAACACTGAAGCTTTCTTT

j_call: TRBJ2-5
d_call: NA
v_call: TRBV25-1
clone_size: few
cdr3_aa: CASSMAAEKTQYF
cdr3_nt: TGTGCCAGCAGTATGGCAGCTGAGAAGACCCAGTACTTC

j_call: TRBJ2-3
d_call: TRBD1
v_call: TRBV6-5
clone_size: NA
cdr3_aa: CARDRGLVDTQYF
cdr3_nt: TGTGCCAGGGACAGGGGGCTAGTAGATACGCAGTATTTT

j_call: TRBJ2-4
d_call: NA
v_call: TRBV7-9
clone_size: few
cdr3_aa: CASSLNPALDIQYF
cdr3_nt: TGTGCCAGCAGCTTAAATCCAGCGTTGGACATTCAGTACTTC

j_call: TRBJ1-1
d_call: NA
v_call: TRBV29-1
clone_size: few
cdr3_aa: CSVSSRDTEAFF
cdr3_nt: TGCAGCGTCTCTAGCCGGGACACTGAAGCTTTCTTT